This T cell receptor beta chain came from a study of CD8+CD57+ T cells in acquired aplastic anemia. Study at large: An average of roughly 3 ug of DNA was obtained from sorted CD4+ and CD8+ cells.

Profiling that covered TCR beta VDJ and CDR3 relied on genomic DNA as its template. MiXCR, run by TCRdb on the reads, gives a single entry per CDR3 protein. The sample lists roughly 170,000 distinct CDR3 sequences, nearly 50% seen once, with 13% in the top ten. General study findings and limits: No significant patient-versus-control difference appeared in CD8+ Simpson's diversity. Almost 30 CD8+ CDR3 sequences occurred in both the patients and the controls.

For this clonotype: Its antigen is still unknown. A junction end diverges from the germline sequence, so it may reflect a read error.

The germline V gene has CDR1 DFQATT and CDR2 SNEGSKA (reference sequence). This CDR3 is 14 amino acids long. All patients picked for sequencing had shown, by flow cytometry, an expansion of CD8+CD57+ cells. Patients were treatment-naive when blood was sampled. V is TRBV20-1 and J is TRBJ1-6, with 10 nucleotides matching TRBD1. The sample was sorted CD4+, CD8+, or CD8+CD57+ T cells (not recorded which) from PBMCs. The clonotype comes from a human donor with aplastic anemia. CDR3 region: CSARDGQGDSPLHF. The CDR3 bases are TGCAGTGCTCGAGATGGACAGGGGGATTCACCCCTCCACTTT.